Each of the 5 T cell receptor beta chains below was sequenced from the same sample in a study of graft-versus-host responses after intestinal transplantation. Libraries were prepared by immunoSEQ multiplex PCR; TCRdb keeps only in-frame clonotypes and omits some of them. The sample contains 35,000 to 45,000 clones, approximately 93% of which appear only once. Sequenced material: PBMCs, taken nearly 750 days after intestinal transplantation. The receptors here all came from a human patient who received an intestinal transplant, so some T cells may come from the graft donor.

V and J are TRBV4-1 and TRBJ2-7; D not resolved. Germline V gene lookup returns CDR1 MGHRA and CDR2 YSYEKL. V lost 4 bases to trimming and J lost 1 base, with 5 bases between them. This CDR3 spans 12 amino acids. CDR3 in DNA: TGCGCCAGCAGCCCCCCATCCTACGAGCAGTACTTC. It codes for CASSPPSYEQYF.

The chain combines TRBV5-4 with TRBJ2-1; 11 bases are shared with TRBD2. CDR1 SGHNT and CDR2 YYREEE come from the germline V gene (reference sequence). This CDR3 is built from 15 residues. V lost 7 bases to trimming and J lost 7 bases; unmatched junction nucleotides: 10. The CDR3 sequence: CASSKLAGANNEQFF. CDR3 coding DNA: TGTGCCAGCTCCAAACTAGCGGGAGCAAATAATGAGCAGTTCTTC.

The chain combines TRBV5-6 with TRBJ2-2; the D gene is possibly TRBD2 (6 bases). The CDR3 has 15 residues. V lost 0 bases to trimming and J lost 7 bases, with 13 bases between them. Germline V gene sequence: CDR1 SGHDT, CDR2 YYEEEE. CDR3 residues: CASSLGSGIGGELFF. The CDR3 DNA reads TGTGCCAGCAGCTTGGGTAGCGGAATAGGCGGGGAGCTGTTTTTT. Full variable domain (missing parts from reference TRBV5-6 and TRBJ2-2): DAGVTQSPTHLIKTRGQQVTLRCSPKSGHDTVSWYQQALGQGPQFIFQYYEEEERQRGNFPDRFSGHQFPNYSSELNVNALLLGDSALYLCASSLGSGIGGELFFGEGSRLTVL.

CDR3 loop: CSVVPGGTEAFF. The CDR3 nucleotides are TGCAGCGTAGTACCGGGAGGGACTGAAGCTTTCTTT. The chain is built from TRBV29-1 and TRBJ1-1; D not certain. The length of the CDR3 is 12 residues. V lost 6 bases and J 5 bases, leaving 13 bases between the germline ends. Germline V gene lookup returns CDR1 SQVTM and CDR2 ANQGSEA.

The rearrangement links TRBV5-1 to TRBJ1-4; tentatively, D is TRBD1 (5 bases). Germline lookup yields CDR1 SGHRS and CDR2 YFSETQ. The CDR3 has 14 residues. V was clipped by 0 bases and J by 5 bases, with 8 bases between them. The CDR3 loop reads CASSLAGNNEKLFF. The CDR3 nucleotides are TGCGCCAGCAGCTTGGCAGGGAACAATGAAAAACTGTTTTTT. The complete variable domain, with remaining parts taken from reference TRBV5-1 and TRBJ1-4, reads KAGVTQTPRYLIKTRGQQVTLSCSPISGHRSVSWYQQTPGQGLQFLFEYFSETQRNKGNFPGRFSGRQFSNSRSEMNVSTLELGDSALYLCASSLAGNNEKLFFGSGTQLSVL.